A single T cell receptor beta chain is shown here with its context. There is no known antigen for this receptor. One base away there is no much larger clone; base qualities are not given. Receptor amplification or capture employed multiplex PCR. The instrument given in TCRdb is Illumina HiSeq 4000. CDR3 regions were amplified by Arm-PCR with iRepertoire HTBI primers to construct TCR beta libraries. Before sequencing, the PCR products went through gel purification. In the authors' own workflow: A total of 60 to 80 TRBV and under 15 TRBJ segments were identified across samples and were used for gene usage analysis of CDR3 amino acid clonotypes. Filtered high-quality paired reads were merged into contigs using COPE and FqMerger. BLAST was used to align contigs to the IMGT TRBV, TRBD and TRBJ reference genes, and CDR3 was defined following IMGT. Any clonotype with a frequency above 0.1% was counted as a highly expanded clone. Repertoire diversity was measured by Shannon entropy, and V-J evenness by the Gini coefficient. Clonotypes shared by more than one individual were considered public. Starting from the raw public reads, TCRdb applied fastp trimming at Q25, assembled clones with MiXCR and retained in-frame beta chains. Rows are unified per CDR3 protein, each entry keeping the most common DNA and genes. The V and J calls, along with clone size, are taken from TCRdb and not from the paper's own processing. In all, the sample holds roughly 560,000 distinct CDR3 sequences, and roughly a sixth of those were seen once. The ten most abundant clones make up just under 25% of the sample.

The data belong to a study of regulatory T cells in long-lasting Graves disease listed by TCRdb under 2021. Background for the entire study: Patients with newly diagnosed Graves' disease had been on antithyroid drugs for under 3 months. Patients with persistent Graves' disease were compared with patients with newly diagnosed Graves' disease using TCR sequencing and RNA sequencing of peripheral blood. A total of roughly 33 samples underwent TCR sequencing: around 13 from persistent and around 20 from newly diagnosed Graves' disease patients. The study was registered as a clinical trial and conducted in China. Study-wide conclusions, independent of this receptor: Only the TCR beta chain was sequenced and analyzed. Preferential use of TRBV28, TRBJ1-2 and TRBJ2-5 was observed in persistent disease, whereas TRBV20-1 and TRBJ2-1 were favored in newly diagnosed disease. Only peripheral blood was studied, because thyroid tissue, the primary lesion, was inaccessible. The small sample size was acknowledged by the authors as a limitation that may reduce accuracy. Persistent patients shared more public clonotypes among themselves (2,741) than newly diagnosed patients did (over 900). Compared with newly diagnosed patients, persistent Graves' disease patients had lower TCR Shannon entropy and fewer highly expanded clones, which suggests clonal expansion.

This sample's time point label indicates: newly diagnosed GD, antithyroid drugs for less than 3 months. RNA was extracted from PBMCs in TRIzol for both TCR sequencing and RNA sequencing. The diagnosis of Graves' disease followed American Thyroid Association guidelines. Patients for the study were recruited at an endocrinology department in Xi'an, China. Each patient gave 7.5 to 10 milliliters of peripheral blood, collected in an EDTA anticoagulant tube. Ficoll Paque Plus density gradient separation was used to isolate PBMCs, and no additional T cell sorting was done. An Agilent 2100 Bioanalyzer and agarose gel were used to assess RNA quality, and a NanoDrop 2000 was used to measure RNA concentration. Taken from the germline V gene (reference sequence), the CDR1 and CDR2 loops are SGHNT and YYREEE. At the junction V is shortened by 1 base and J by 4 bases, with 14 bases in between. Spanning cysteine to phenylalanine, the CDR3 consists of 15 amino acids. Only CDR3 DNA is held: 45 bases, read in frame from base 1.

These sequences were also reported in another study, on T cells in Graves' hyperthyroidism and ophthalmopathy. As the second publication notes: Stable Graves' hyperthyroidism was defined as the absence of progression to ophthalmopathy over 18 months of follow-up. Hyperthyroidism patients were aged 18 to 65 years and newly diagnosed, with disease duration of less than 2 months. Any patient with an uncontrolled infection, another autoimmune disease, pregnancy or lactation was excluded. Clinical symptoms, serum thyroxine and TRAb, thyroid ultrasound, and orbital computed tomography formed the basis for the diagnoses. The first round of RT-PCR for the TCR CDR3 was performed with the HTBI primer set and the Qiagen OneStep RT-PCR kit. Most expanded thyroid clonotypes (frequency above 0.001) were also found in blood, which suggests that blood repertoires may mirror thyroid immune responses. Ophthalmopathy was separated from stable hyperthyroidism by a 13 V-J signature model, with about 88% sensitivity and about 81% specificity obtained in cross-validation and 80%/75% obtained in testing. During validation, the model predicted progression to ophthalmopathy a median of approximately 7 months ahead of onset, with around 70% sensitivity and about 72% specificity. A discovery cohort of about 95 patients, roughly 45 with Graves' ophthalmopathy and over 55 with stable Graves' hyperthyroidism, was used to find distinguishing TCR V-J signatures. Whether ophthalmopathy could be predicted prospectively was tested in an independent validation cohort made up of some 20 hyperthyroidism patients plus 17 patients who later progressed to ophthalmopathy. The 75 to 100 discovery patients were randomly split 7:3 into training and test sets. In several Graves' hyperthyroidism patients, the study also compared T-cell repertoires from thyroid tissue with T-cell repertoires from blood. After sampling, hyperthyroidism patients received methimazole starting at 30 mg daily, and ophthalmopathy patients received high-dose intravenous methylprednisolone. The libraries were constructed in a second round of multiplex PCR and then size-selected and purified. Sequencing of the libraries was done on an Illumina HiSeq2000 using paired-end 100 bp reads. Raw data were processed with SOAPnuke, discarding reads with adapters, uncalled bases, mean Phred below 15, or no exact constant-primer or identifier match. COPE v1.2.5 was used to merge the high-quality paired reads, and each unique nucleotide sequence was defined as a clonotype. MiTCR v1.1 was used to align the clonotypes against IMGT TRBV, TRBD and TRBJ reference segments. The analysis was restricted to V-J combinations with a frequency above 0.0001, which together covered 99.2% of the repertoires. The TCS score was defined as the ratio of F50 (clonal expansion) to E x V (chaos), calculated using BLOSUM62-based TCRdist between CDR3 peptides within each V-J. Welch's t-statistics and random forest reduced roughly 540 V-J features to 10 to 15, which were used in a naive Bayes classifier (R e1071). Sample size was not statistically predetermined, and investigators were not blinded to group allocation. The paper reports TCR Vbeta CDR3 sequencing of roughly 140 peripheral blood samples: 43 ophthalmopathy, about 75 hyperthyroidism and roughly 17 progressor patients.

The sequenced sample was peripheral blood mononuclear cells (PBMCs), obtained at new diagnosis, from a patient treated with antithyroid drugs. The chain is assembled from TRBV5-4 and TRBJ1-1, with the D gene uncertain. The TCR was taken from a middle-aged woman with Graves disease. Donor details come from another sample of the same person, matched by shared clones. The CDR3 corresponds to CASSLRYYERTEAFF. The nucleotide sequence reads TGTGCCAGCAGCTTGAGGTACTATGAGCGCACTGAAGCTTTCTTT.